One sample yielded the 4 T cell receptor beta chains listed below, sequenced in a study of shared clonotypes between healthy human individuals. Sequenced by immunoSEQ multiplex PCR; TCRdb stores in-frame clones only, minus some. Here the sample spans about 2.3 million clones, more than 85% being singletons. The sequenced sample was naive CD4+ T cells from PBMCs. The subset: CD45RA+ positively selected. All receptors derive from a man aged 18-30 years in good health. Some clones in this sample may be carry-over from other donors' samples.

CDR3 in amino acids: CASSLATVSNTGELFF. CDR3 nucleotides: TGCGCCAGCAGCTTGGCCACGGTTTCGAACACCGGGGAGCTGTTTTTT. The V gene is TRBV5-1, the J gene TRBJ2-2, with unresolved D. V was pared by 0 bases and J by 0 bases, with 9 bases between. The CDR3 is 16 residues long. Germline V lookup: CDR1 SGHRS, CDR2 YFSETQ.

The rearrangement uses TRBV27 and TRBJ2-7; 8 bases align to TRBD2. Germline-derived CDR1 and CDR2 are MNHEY and SMNVEV (reference sequence). The CDR3 has 16 residues. The V and J ends lost 6 bases and 3 bases, in that order; junction bases with no gene match: 13. The DNA of the CDR3 is TGTGCCAGCAGCTACGTCCGCGCGAGCGGGAGCTACGAGCAGTACTTC. Translating it yields CASSYVRASGSYEQYF.

This clone was observed a single time. The chain joins TRBV19 to TRBJ1-2; D perhaps matches TRBD1 (5 bases). The V and J ends lost 4 bases and 4 bases respectively, with 13 bases between them. The CDR3 runs to 14 residues. The germline gives CDR1 LNHDA, CDR2 SQIVND (reference sequence). The CDR3 DNA sequence: TGTGCCAGTAGTAGGTCCGGGACTCCCTATGGCTACACCTTC. Translation gives CASSRSGTPYGYTF.

The chain carries TRBV6-1 and TRBJ1-1; no clear D gene. The CDR3 is 13 residues long. CDR1 is MNHNS and CDR2 is SASEGT in the germline V gene. Trimming shortened V by 3 bases and J by 1 base, and 6 bases separated the two germline ends. In DNA, the CDR3 is TGTGCCAGCAGTGACCAGGCGAACACTGAAGCTTTCTTT. It is translated as CASSDQANTEAFF.